This T cell receptor beta chain was obtained from a study of T cells after yellow fever vaccination. Background on the study: Preparation of fractions with low cell numbers was performed using SMART-Seq v4 Ultra Low Input. General study findings and limits: Repertoires obtained by FACS sorting could include abundant clonotypes that entered as contaminants from the bulk population.

A few counts support this clonotype. The antigen remains undetermined. In making TCR cDNA, 5'RACE template switching added a universal primer site and UMIs to it. TCRdb recomputed calls from the 5' RACE reads with MiXCR, one row per CDR3 protein. The sample records around 530,000 distinct CDR3 sequences, about a sixth being singletons. V lost 8 bases, J lost 1 base, and 18 bases lay in between. There are 15 residues in the CDR3. V is TRBV12-3 or TRBV12-4 and J is TRBJ2-7; D tentatively fits TRBD1 or TRBD2 (6 bases each). This receptor was identified in a man aged 18 to 30 who received the YFV17D yellow fever vaccine. Here the sequenced sample was PBMCs, taken around 5 days after the first yellow fever vaccination. The CDR3 here is CASGPGGPGSYEQYF. CDR3 coding DNA: TGTGCCAGCGGTCCCGGGGGCCCTGGGTCCTACGAGCAGTACTTC.